The 30 T cell receptor beta chains in this list originate from one sample, sequenced in a study of blood T cell repertoires in COVID-19. Profiling relied on immunoSEQ multiplex PCR, and the TCRdb table lists in-frame clones only, not all of them. The profile shows 60,000 to 65,000 clones, approximately 81% of them singletons. Sequencing used peripheral blood. The receptors come from a man in his sixties with COVID-19, enrolled during active disease.

As DNA, the CDR3 is TGTGCCAGCAGCTCACCAAGGACAGGGGAAGATGGCTACACCTTC. This translates into CASSSPRTGEDGYTF. The rearrangement uses TRBV11-2 and TRBJ1-2; 9 bases match TRBD1. CDR3 length equals 15 residues. The V gene's germline CDR1 is SGHAT and CDR2 FQNNGV. Trimming cost V 4 bases and J 6 bases; bases outside gene matches: 9.

V gene TRBV12-3 or TRBV12-4 combines with J gene TRBJ1-2, with 7 nucleotides matching TRBD1. The CDR3 contains 12 residues. V gave up 11 bases and J gave up 4 bases; unmatched junction bases: 7. Written as DNA, the CDR3 is TGTGCCTCACGACAGGGTGTCTATGGCTACACCTTC. This encodes CASRQGVYGYTF.

The chain joins TRBV7-9 to TRBJ2-3, with TRBD2 matching 14 bases. V gave up 4 bases and J gave up 6 bases; unmatched junction bases: 6. The CDR3 sequence is 16 residues long. Germline CDR1 SEHNR, CDR2 FQNEAQ (reference sequence). CDR3 nucleotides: TGTGCCAGCAGCTCCTGGACTAGCGGGGGGTCGGATACGCAGTATTTT. Translated: CASSSWTSGGSDTQYF.

As for this clone: The identical CDR3 is also encoded by other nucleotide sequences in the sample. This sequence joins TRBV5-1 and TRBJ1-1; D is undetermined. Per germline, CDR1 SGHRS and CDR2 YFSETQ. This CDR3 has 15 residues. V gave up 0 bases and J gave up 0 bases, with 9 bases separating them. The CDR3 loop reads CASSLVGGMNTEAFF. Here the CDR3 DNA reads TGCGCCAGCAGCTTGGTTGGCGGTATGAACACTGAAGCTTTCTTT.

The chain carries TRBV30 and TRBJ1-2; 7 nucleotides line up with TRBD1. V was pared by 0 bases and J by 7 bases, with 2 bases of the junction left unmatched. The germline gives CDR1 GTSNPN, CDR2 SVGIG (reference sequence). There are 12 residues in the CDR3. CDR3 region: CAWSVQGLGYTF. CDR3 nucleotide sequence: TGTGCCTGGAGTGTACAGGGGCTTGGCTACACCTTC.

This chain connects TRBV7-3 to TRBJ2-7; 12 nucleotides align to TRBD2. V gave up 3 bases and J gave up 1 base; unmatched junction bases: 1. CDR1 is SGHTA and CDR2 is FQGTGA in the germline V gene. The CDR3 is made up of 15 amino acids. Written as DNA, the CDR3 is TGTGCCAGCAGCTTGACTAGCGGGAGTTCCTACGAGCAGTACTTC. It yields the protein CASSLTSGSSYEQYF.

This clone was observed a handful of times. The CDR3 is CASSPPGVPHYGYTF. The DNA for the CDR3 is TGTGCCAGCAGCCCCCCAGGGGTTCCCCACTATGGCTACACCTTC. This sequence joins TRBV3-1 (or the pseudogene TRBV3-2) and TRBJ1-2, with D perhaps matching TRBD1 (6 bases). CDR3 length equals 15 residues. Trimming took off 4 bases at V and 3 bases at J, with 15 bases between the two ends. Per germline, CDR1 LGHDT and CDR2 YNNKEL (reference sequence).

This rearrangement joins TRBV18 to TRBJ1-5; 9 nucleotides agree with TRBD1. Trimming took 4 bases from V and 7 from J; bases not matched to a gene: 5. The CDR3 extends over 14 amino acids. Germline V gene data show CDR1 as KGHSH and CDR2 as LQKENI. CDR3: CASSQQGAEQPQHF. CDR3 sequence (DNA): TGTGCCAGCTCACAACAGGGGGCTGAGCAGCCCCAGCATTTT.

This chain connects TRBV7-9 to TRBJ1-3, with D perhaps TRBD1 (6 bases). V shed 5 bases and J shed 4 bases, with 9 bases lying between them. The CDR3 loop spans 13 amino acids. From germline, CDR1 is SEHNR and CDR2 FQNEAQ (reference sequence). The CDR3 loop is CASSTGYGNTIYF. The CDR3, as DNA: TGTGCCAGCAGCACAGGGTACGGAAACACCATATATTTT.

The V call is TRBV14, the J call TRBJ2-2; unclear D gene. The V end was cut by 2 bases, the J end by 6 bases, with 10 bases between. The germline gives CDR1 SGHDN, CDR2 FVKESK. This CDR3 region has 14 residues. Here the CDR3 reads CASSQPPRSGELFF. The DNA of the CDR3 is TGTGCCAGCAGCCAACCTCCCAGGTCCGGGGAGCTGTTTTTT.

This clone has a single count. The chain uses TRBV11-2 and TRBJ2-1; a weak D match, TRBD2 (5 bases). CDR3 length: 13 amino acids. The V end was cut by 5 bases, the J end by 9 bases, with 14 bases between. Looked up from germline, CDR1 is SGHAT and CDR2 is FQNNGV. CDR3 sequence reads: CASSLGPGTEQFF. DNA of the CDR3: TGTGCCAGCAGCCTAGGACCGGGAACTGAGCAGTTCTTC. The variable domain in full, completed from reference TRBV11-2 and TRBJ2-1, reads EAGVAQSPRYKIIEKRQSVAFWCNPISGHATLYWYQQILGQGPKLLIQFQNNGVVDDSQLPKDRFSAERLKGVDSTLKIQPAKLEDSAVYLCASSLGPGTEQFFGPGTRLTVL.

V gene TRBV6-1 combines with J gene TRBJ1-6; maybe TRBD1 (6 bases). The CDR3 contains 18 residues. V was pared by 4 bases and J by 5 bases, with 21 bases between. Per the germline V gene, CDR1 is MNHNS and CDR2 is SASEGT. CDR3 region: CASSALRGAGGNNSPLHF. The DNA for the CDR3 is TGTGCCAGCAGTGCCCTACGGGGGGCAGGAGGGAATAATTCACCCCTCCACTTT.

This clone occurred once. The chain is built from TRBV5-4 and TRBJ2-3, with D possibly being TRBD2 (7 bases). Per germline, CDR1 SGHNT and CDR2 YYREEE (reference sequence). The ends were cut back, 0 bases at V and 4 bases at J, with 12 bases in the middle. The CDR3 covers 15 residues. As DNA, the CDR3 is TGTGCCAGCAGCTTGGGGGGGGGCCCGCCAGATACGCAGTATTTT. Its translation is CASSLGGGPPDTQYF.

V and J are TRBV7-2 and TRBJ2-3; TRBD2 matches 7 bases. Germline V lookup: CDR1 SGHTA, CDR2 FQGNSA. Trimming cost V 5 bases and J 2 bases; bases outside gene matches: 10. The CDR3 is made up of 16 amino acids. The CDR3 protein is CASSQAGAGNTDTQYF. In DNA form, the CDR3 reads TGTGCCAGCAGCCAGGCGGGAGCGGGAAACACAGATACGCAGTATTTT.

V gene TRBV7-3 combines with J gene TRBJ2-7; D unresolved. Germline V lookup: CDR1 SGHTA, CDR2 FQGTGA. Trimming pared 1 base from V and 2 bases from J, leaving 9 bases between. The length of the CDR3 is 14 residues. This CDR3 reads CASSLNIFPYEQYF. The DNA for the CDR3 is TGTGCCAGCAGCTTAAACATTTTCCCCTACGAGCAGTACTTC.

The table lists this clone with a few counts. The rearrangement joins TRBV10-1 to TRBJ1-1, with 8 bases identical to TRBD1. Germline CDR1 is WNHNN and CDR2 is SYGVQD (reference sequence). The CDR3 consists of 15 residues. The J segment lost 3 bases and the V segment lost 4 bases, leaving 7 bases of the junction unmatched. The CDR3 nucleotides are TGCGCCAGCAGTGCCACGACAGGGGTTGACACTGAAGCTTTCTTT. It encodes CASSATTGVDTEAFF.

The genes are TRBV30 and TRBJ1-6, with 8 nucleotides matching TRBD1. J lost 7 bases, V lost 5 bases, and 7 bases had no gene match. The germline V gene has CDR1 GTSNPN and CDR2 SVGIG (reference sequence). This CDR3 is built from 14 residues. The CDR3 sequence: CAWLQGTGNSPLHF. In DNA, the CDR3 is TGTGCCTGGCTCCAAGGGACAGGAAATTCACCCCTCCACTTT.

The chain combines TRBV4-1 with TRBJ1-4, with D unresolved. CDR1 is MGHRA and CDR2 is YSYEKL in the germline V gene. Trimming pared 0 bases from V and 7 bases from J, leaving 15 bases between. This CDR3 comprises 16 residues. The CDR3, as DNA: TGCGCCAGCAGCCAAGAAAGCAGGACCCGGGGTGAAAAACTGTTTTTT. Protein product: CASSQESRTRGEKLFF.

The chain couples TRBV2 to TRBJ2-7; TRBD2 aligns across 11 bases. V was pared by 6 bases and J by 5 bases, with 12 bases of the junction left unmatched. This CDR3 spans 16 amino acids. Germline lookup yields CDR1 SNHLY and CDR2 FYNNEI. The CDR3 sequence is CASSSLAGGTVDEQYF. The CDR3 nucleotides read TGTGCCAGCAGCTCTTTAGCGGGAGGGACCGTTGACGAGCAGTACTTC.

The chain recombines TRBV2 with TRBJ1-3; D possibly corresponds to TRBD1 (5 bases). Trimming took 7 bases from V and 0 from J, leaving 10 bases between them. Germline V gives CDR1 SNHLY, CDR2 FYNNEI. The CDR3 is 14 residues long. The CDR3 DNA is TGTGCCAGCACGGAGGGGTACTCTGGAAACACCATATATTTT. Protein: CASTEGYSGNTIYF.

This clone was seen only a few times. This chain links TRBV6-6 with TRBJ2-7; D perhaps matches TRBD1 (6 bases). The ends were cut back, 4 bases at V and 3 bases at J, with 19 bases in the middle. The V gene's germline CDR1 is MNHNY and CDR2 SVGAGI (reference sequence). The CDR3 sequence is 16 residues long. The CDR3 DNA is TGTGCCAGCAGTTCAGTGAAGATAGGGGGTGACTACGAGCAGTACTTC. This gives the protein CASSSVKIGGDYEQYF.

This sequence joins TRBV30 and TRBJ1-5; the D is unclear. Germline CDR1 and CDR2: GTSNPN and SVGIG (reference sequence). CDR3 length: 16 amino acids. Deletions cut 2 bases from V and 5 bases from J, with 19 bases between. CDR3 amino acids: CAWSPPEDLGHQPQHF. CDR3 nucleotides: TGTGCCTGGAGTCCCCCAGAGGATCTTGGTCATCAGCCCCAGCATTTT.

The genes are TRBV9 and TRBJ2-1; 13 bases are shared with TRBD2. This CDR3 has 16 amino acids. Looked up from germline, CDR1 is SGDLS and CDR2 is YYNGEE. Unmatched junction bases numbered 4, after V lost 1 base and J lost 6 bases. The DNA of the CDR3 is TGTGCCAGCAGCGTAAGTGGGACTAGCGGGGTCAATGAGCAGTTCTTC. Protein sequence: CASSVSGTSGVNEQFF.

The rearrangement uses TRBV5-1 and TRBJ2-2, with TRBD2 identical over 12 bases. V trimming: 0 bases; J trimming: 7 bases; junction bases outside the gene matches: 7. The CDR3 loop spans 17 amino acids. Germline V gene lookup returns CDR1 SGHRS and CDR2 YFSETQ. The CDR3 protein is CASSLVLAGGPIGELFF. In DNA form, the CDR3 reads TGCGCCAGCAGCTTGGTTCTAGCGGGGGGGCCGATCGGGGAGCTGTTTTTT.

The V call is TRBV6-2 or TRBV6-3, the J call TRBJ2-3; D is undetermined. Trimming cost V 2 bases and J 7 bases, with 10 bases left between them. Per germline, CDR1 MNHEY and CDR2 SVGEGT. The CDR3 runs 13 residues. The CDR3 sequence: CASSYGRQNTQYF. In DNA form, the CDR3 reads TGTGCCAGCAGTTACGGTAGACAAAATACGCAGTATTTT.

The V gene is TRBV3-1 (or the pseudogene TRBV3-2), the J gene TRBJ1-3; no clear D gene. The germline V gene encodes CDR1 LGHDT and CDR2 YNNKEL (reference sequence). Trimming cost V 5 bases and J 0 bases, with 11 bases left between them. This CDR3 is 15 amino acids long. The CDR3 bases are TGTGCCAGCAGCTTCGGGGAGTTCTCTGGAAACACCATATATTTT. Encoded protein: CASSFGEFSGNTIYF.

V usage is TRBV18 and J usage is TRBJ1-6; 10 nucleotides match TRBD1. From germline, CDR1 is KGHSH and CDR2 LQKENI. This CDR3 contains 15 residues. Trimming cost V 4 bases and J 10 bases; bases outside gene matches: 7. CDR3 amino acids: CASSQAGTGASPLHF. CDR3 DNA sequence: TGTGCCAGCTCACAAGCCGGGACAGGGGCCTCACCCCTCCACTTT.

This chain uses TRBV11-2 with TRBJ2-5; perhaps TRBD2 as D (6 bases). The CDR3 covers 14 residues. The V end lost 0 bases, the J end lost 5 bases, and 10 bases lay between the germline ends. Per the germline V gene, CDR1 is SGHAT and CDR2 is FQNNGV. CDR3 nucleotides: TGTGCCAGCAGCTTAGACGGGGGTCGGGAGACCCAGTACTTC. Translation: CASSLDGGRETQYF.

The V gene is TRBV5-4, the J gene TRBJ2-1, with D possibly being TRBD2 (6 bases). The CDR3 has 16 amino acids. CDR1 is SGHNT, CDR2 YYREEE, per germline (reference sequence). V was trimmed by 0 bases and J by 0 bases, leaving 10 bases between them. The CDR3 spells CASSLEGRSSYNEQFF. In nucleotides, the CDR3 is TGTGCCAGCAGCTTGGAAGGGAGGAGCTCCTACAATGAGCAGTTCTTC.

The rearrangement joins TRBV11-2 to TRBJ1-3; D is unclear. The CDR3 totals 14 residues. The germline V and J ends were trimmed by 3 bases and 0 bases, with 6 bases remaining between them. The germline gives CDR1 SGHAT, CDR2 FQNNGV. The CDR3 protein is CASSFAGSGNTIYF. The CDR3 nucleotides read TGTGCCAGCAGCTTTGCAGGCTCTGGAAACACCATATATTTT. Full variable domain (missing parts from reference TRBV11-2 and TRBJ1-3): EAGVAQSPRYKIIEKRQSVAFWCNPISGHATLYWYQQILGQGPKLLIQFQNNGVVDDSQLPKDRFSAERLKGVDSTLKIQPAKLEDSAVYLCASSFAGSGNTIYFGEGSWLTVV.